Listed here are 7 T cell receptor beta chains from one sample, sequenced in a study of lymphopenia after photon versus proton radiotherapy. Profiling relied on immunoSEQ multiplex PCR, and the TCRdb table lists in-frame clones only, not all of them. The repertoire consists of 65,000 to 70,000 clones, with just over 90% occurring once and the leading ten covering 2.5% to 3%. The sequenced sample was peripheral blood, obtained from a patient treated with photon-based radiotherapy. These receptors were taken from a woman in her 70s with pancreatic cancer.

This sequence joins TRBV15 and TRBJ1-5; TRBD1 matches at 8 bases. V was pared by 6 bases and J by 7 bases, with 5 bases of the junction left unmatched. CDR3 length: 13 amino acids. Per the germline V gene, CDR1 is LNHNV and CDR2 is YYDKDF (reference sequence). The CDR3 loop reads CATRTGVGQPQHF. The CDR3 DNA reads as TGTGCCACCAGGACAGGGGTGGGCCAGCCCCAGCATTTT.

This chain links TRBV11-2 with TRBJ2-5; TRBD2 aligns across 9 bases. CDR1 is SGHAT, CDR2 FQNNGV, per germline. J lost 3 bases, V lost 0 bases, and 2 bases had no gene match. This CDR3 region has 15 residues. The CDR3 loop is CASSLDSSGEETQYF. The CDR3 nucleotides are TGTGCCAGCAGCTTAGATTCTAGCGGGGAAGAGACCCAGTACTTC.

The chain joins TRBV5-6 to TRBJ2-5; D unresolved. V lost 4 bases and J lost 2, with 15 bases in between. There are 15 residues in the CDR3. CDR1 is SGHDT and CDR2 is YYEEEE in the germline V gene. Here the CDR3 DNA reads TGTGCCAGCAGCGGAAGGGATGTTGGACAAGAGACCCAGTACTTC. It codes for CASSGRDVGQETQYF. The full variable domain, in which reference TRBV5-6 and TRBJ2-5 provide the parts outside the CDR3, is DAGVTQSPTHLIKTRGQQVTLRCSPKSGHDTVSWYQQALGQGPQFIFQYYEEEERQRGNFPDRFSGHQFPNYSSELNVNALLLGDSALYLCASSGRDVGQETQYFGPGTRLLVL.

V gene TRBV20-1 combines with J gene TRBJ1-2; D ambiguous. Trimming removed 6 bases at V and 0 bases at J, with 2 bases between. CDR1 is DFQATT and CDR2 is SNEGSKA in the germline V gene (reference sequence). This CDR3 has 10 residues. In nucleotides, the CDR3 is TGCAGTGCCACTAACTATGGCTACACCTTC. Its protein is CSATNYGYTF.

The chain's CDR3 is CASDIGGRGLVTEAFF. In DNA, the CDR3 is TGTGCCAGTGACATCGGGGGTCGGGGGCTCGTGACTGAAGCTTTCTTT. The gene calls are TRBV28 and TRBJ1-1; a weak D match, TRBD1 (6 bases). CDR3 length: 16 amino acids. With 9 bases removed from V and 5 bases from J, the gap between germline ends came to 25 bases. Germline V gene lookup returns CDR1 MDHEN and CDR2 SYDVKM.

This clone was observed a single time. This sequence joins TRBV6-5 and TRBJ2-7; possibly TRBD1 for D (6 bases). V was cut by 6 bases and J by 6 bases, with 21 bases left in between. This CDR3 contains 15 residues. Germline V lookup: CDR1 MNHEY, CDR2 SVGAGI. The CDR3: CASRLQGAPLVEQYF. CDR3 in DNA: TGTGCCAGCAGATTACAGGGAGCCCCCCTTGTCGAGCAGTACTTC.

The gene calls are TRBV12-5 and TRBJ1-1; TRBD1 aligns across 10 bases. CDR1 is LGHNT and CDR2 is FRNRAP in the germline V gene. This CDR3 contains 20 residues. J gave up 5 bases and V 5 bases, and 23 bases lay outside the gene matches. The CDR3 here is CASGPGGTGVRALGVTEAFF. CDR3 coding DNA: TGTGCTAGTGGTCCCGGCGGGACAGGGGTACGGGCACTTGGGGTGACTGAAGCTTTCTTT.